This TCR beta chain is drawn from a study of T cell responses to AZD1222 COVID-19 vaccine. Germline V gives CDR1 SNHLY, CDR2 FYNNEI. Trimming cost V 1 base and J 6 bases, with 7 bases left between them. The CDR3 has 13 amino acids. Method: immunoSEQ multiplex PCR; TCRdb's copy keeps in-frame clones and lacks some. The repertoire has 100,000 to 150,000 clones, 85% to 90% of them found once; the top ten carry approximately 30%. Sequenced material: peripheral blood, taken on day 0 of AZD1222 vaccination. This chain connects TRBV2 to TRBJ2-1, with D unclear. The TCR originated in an adult in good health. The chain's CDR3 is CASSEGSFNEQFF. DNA of the CDR3: TGTGCCAGCAGTGAAGGGAGCTTCAATGAGCAGTTCTTC.